Shown below are 9 T cell receptor beta chains from a single sample sequenced in a study of cytomegalovirus exposure and HLA in healthy donors (dated by TCRdb to 2015 to 2018). Receptor libraries were prepared by the immunoSEQ multiplex PCR assay. Sourced from immuneACCESS, this table was stored by TCRdb with only in-frame sequences that have V and J called. A share of the clones is absent; for the studies checked, an unresolved V gene accounts for under half, and the remainder has no known explanation. Present in this sample are under 150,000 clones, approximately 86% of which were seen just once. The top ten hold around 10% of the sample. The specimen sequenced was PBMCs. All receptors derive from a man younger than 35 in good health and CMV-seropositive.

As concerns this clone: In the same sample, other DNA sequences code for this CDR3. The rearrangement links TRBV9 to TRBJ2-3, with 12 bases lining up with TRBD2. Germline CDR1 and CDR2: SGDLS and YYNGEE. Trimming cost V 4 bases and J 4 bases; bases outside gene matches: 7. The CDR3 loop spans 16 amino acids. For the CDR3, the DNA is TGTGCCAGCAGCCCCCAGCTAGCGGGAGGGGCAGATACGCAGTATTTT. Protein sequence: CASSPQLAGGADTQYF.

The chain carries TRBV5-4 and TRBJ2-2; D uncertain. The CDR3 loop spans 12 amino acids. The germline CDR1 and CDR2 sequences are SGHNT and YYREEE (reference sequence). V was cut by 4 bases and J by 8 bases, with 9 bases left in between. This CDR3 reads CASSHDFGELFF. CDR3 nucleotides: TGTGCCAGCAGCCACGACTTTGGGGAGCTGTTTTTT.

This clone appeared a few times. The J gene is TRBJ2-7, the V gene TRBV5-4, with D perhaps matching TRBD1 (5 bases). The CDR3 loop spans 12 amino acids. Germline V gene data show CDR1 as SGHNT and CDR2 as YYREEE (reference sequence). The V and J ends lost 1 base and 6 bases respectively, with 8 bases between them. CDR3 sequence (DNA): TGTGCCAGCAGCTTGACAGGTTTCGAGCAGTACTTC. It translates to CASSLTGFEQYF. The whole variable domain, remainder taken from reference TRBV5-4 and TRBJ2-7, is ETGVTQSPTHLIKTRGQQVTLRCSSQSGHNTVSWYQQALGQGPQFIFQYYREEENGRGNFPPRFSGLQFPNYSSELNVNALELDDSALYLCASSLTGFEQYFGPGTRLTVT.

The V call is TRBV4-1, the J call TRBJ2-7; 8 bases align to TRBD2. Germline V CDR1 and CDR2: MGHRA, YSYEKL. This CDR3 contains 14 residues. Unmatched junction bases numbered 6, after V lost 4 bases and J lost 4 bases. The CDR3 loop is CASSPREGPYEQYF. The CDR3 DNA follows: TGCGCCAGCAGCCCACGGGAGGGCCCGTACGAGCAGTACTTC.

CDR3 sequence (DNA): TGTGCCAGCAGCTTCACAGGGCATGCAGATACGCAGTATTTT. Protein product: CASSFTGHADTQYF. The genes are TRBV7-2 and TRBJ2-3, with D perhaps matching TRBD1 (6 bases). Per germline, CDR1 SGHTA and CDR2 FQGNSA. The CDR3 spans 14 residues. Trimming pared 3 bases from V and 4 bases from J, leaving 11 bases between.

This rearrangement joins TRBV9 to TRBJ1-2; D unresolved. Looked up from germline, CDR1 is SGDLS and CDR2 is YYNGEE. This CDR3 is built from 17 residues. The germline V and J ends were trimmed by 0 bases and 0 bases, with 15 bases remaining between them. This CDR3 reads CASSVGGVIRTNYGYTF. Here the CDR3 DNA reads TGTGCCAGCAGCGTAGGGGGAGTGATTAGAACTAACTATGGCTACACCTTC.

The CDR3 protein is CASSFHMGGAGLKDEQYF. CDR3 sequence (DNA): TGTGCCAGCAGCTTCCATATGGGTGGGGCAGGATTGAAAGACGAGCAGTACTTC. This chain links TRBV11-2 with TRBJ2-7; tentatively, D is TRBD1 (5 bases). This CDR3 comprises 18 residues. Per the germline V gene, CDR1 is SGHAT and CDR2 is FQNNGV. Trimming removed 3 bases at V and 5 bases at J, with 26 bases between. Using reference TRBV11-2 and TRBJ2-7 for the parts outside the CDR3, the full variable domain is EAGVAQSPRYKIIEKRQSVAFWCNPISGHATLYWYQQILGQGPKLLIQFQNNGVVDDSQLPKDRFSAERLKGVDSTLKIQPAKLEDSAVYLCASSFHMGGAGLKDEQYFGPGTRLTVT.

This clone showed up just once. The V call is TRBV7-8, the J call TRBJ2-3; tentative D call: TRBD2 (5 bases). The V end was cut by 4 bases, the J end by 0 bases, with 23 bases between. Germline-derived CDR1 and CDR2 are SGHVS and FQNEAQ. This CDR3 is built from 19 residues. CDR3 loop: CASSSTDDYSRASTDTQYF. In DNA form, the CDR3 reads TGTGCCAGCAGCTCCACCGATGACTATTCTCGAGCTAGCACAGATACGCAGTATTTT.

The chain uses TRBV4-1 and TRBJ2-7; 9 bases agree with TRBD2. With V trimmed by 4 bases and J by 2 bases, 6 bases remained unmatched. This CDR3 comprises 15 residues. The germline CDR1 and CDR2 sequences are MGHRA and YSYEKL. The CDR3 loop is CASSPGSGRTYEQYF. DNA of the CDR3: TGCGCCAGCAGCCCCGGAAGCGGGAGGACCTACGAGCAGTACTTC.